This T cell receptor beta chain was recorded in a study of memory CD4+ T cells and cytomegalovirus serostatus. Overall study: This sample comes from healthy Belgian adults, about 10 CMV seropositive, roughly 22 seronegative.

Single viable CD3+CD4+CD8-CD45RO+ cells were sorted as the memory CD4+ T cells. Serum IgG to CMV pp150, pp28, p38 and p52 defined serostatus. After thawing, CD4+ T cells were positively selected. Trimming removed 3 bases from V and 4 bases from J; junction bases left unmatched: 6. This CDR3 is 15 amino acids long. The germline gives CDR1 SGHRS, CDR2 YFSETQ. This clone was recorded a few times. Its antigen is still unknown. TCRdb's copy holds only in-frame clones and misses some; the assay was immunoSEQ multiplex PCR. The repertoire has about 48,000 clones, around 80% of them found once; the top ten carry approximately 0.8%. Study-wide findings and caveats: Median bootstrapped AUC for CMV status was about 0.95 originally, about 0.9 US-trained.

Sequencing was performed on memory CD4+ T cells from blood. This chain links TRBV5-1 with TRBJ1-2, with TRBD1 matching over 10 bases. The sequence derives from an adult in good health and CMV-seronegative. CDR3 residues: CASSSGQGTLYGYTF. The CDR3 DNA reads TGCGCCAGCAGCTCGGGACAGGGGACCCTCTATGGCTACACCTTC.